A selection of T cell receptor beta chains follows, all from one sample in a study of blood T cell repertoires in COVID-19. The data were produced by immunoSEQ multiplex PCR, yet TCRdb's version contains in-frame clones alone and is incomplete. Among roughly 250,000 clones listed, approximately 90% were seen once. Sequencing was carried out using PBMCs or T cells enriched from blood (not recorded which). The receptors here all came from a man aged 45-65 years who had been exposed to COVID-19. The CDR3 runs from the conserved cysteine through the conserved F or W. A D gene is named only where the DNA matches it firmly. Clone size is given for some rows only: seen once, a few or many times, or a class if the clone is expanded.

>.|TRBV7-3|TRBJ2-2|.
TGTGCCAGCAGTCCACAGGGTTTGAGCGGGGAGCTGTTTTTT
CASSPQGLSGELFF
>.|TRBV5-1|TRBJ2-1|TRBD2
TGCGCCAGCAGCTTGGATTTAGCGGGGGGATACAATGAGCAGTTCTTC
CASSLDLAGGYNEQFF
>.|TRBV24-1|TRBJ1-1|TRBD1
TGTGCCACCAGTGATGCCGGGACAGGGGACACTGAAGCTTTCTTT
CATSDAGTGDTEAFF
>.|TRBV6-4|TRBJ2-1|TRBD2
TGTGCCAGCAGTGACTACCGCGGGGGGGAGCAGTTCTTC
CASSDYRGGEQFF
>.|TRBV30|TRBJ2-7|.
TGTGCCTGGAGTGCAGGCGGGACCTCCTACGAGCAGTACTTC
CAWSAGGTSYEQYF
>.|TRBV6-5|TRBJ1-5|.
TGTGCCAGCAGTTACTCGATAACAGGGAGTCAGCCCCAGCATTTT
CASSYSITGSQPQHF
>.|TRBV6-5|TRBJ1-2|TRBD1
TGTGCCACCGACTTCGGGACAGGGATTCATGGCTACACCTTC
CATDFGTGIHGYTF
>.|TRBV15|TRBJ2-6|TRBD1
TGTGCCATCGATGCGGGACAGGGCAACGTCCTGACTTTC
CAIDAGQGNVLTF
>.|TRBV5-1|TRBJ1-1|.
TGCGCCAGCAGCTTGGCTCATGGGGAGAGTGAAGCTTTCTTT
CASSLAHGESEAFF
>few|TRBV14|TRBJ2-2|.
TGTGCCAGCAGCCAAGTCGGGGTTAGCACCGGGGAGCTGTTTTTT
CASSQVGVSTGELFF
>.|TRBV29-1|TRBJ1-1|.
TGCAGCGTTGAACTTGGGGCACGAAACACTGAAGCTTTCTTT
CSVELGARNTEAFF
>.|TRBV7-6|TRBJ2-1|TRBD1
TGTGCCAGCAGCCCGCGCTACAGGGGTGGTGAGCAGTTCTTC
CASSPRYRGGEQFF
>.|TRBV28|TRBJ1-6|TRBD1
TGTGCCAGCAGGTGGGACAGGGCAAGCTCACCCCTCCACTTT
CASRWDRASSPLHF
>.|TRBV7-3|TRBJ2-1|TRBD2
TGTGCCAGCAGCAGCGCGGGACTAGCGTCGACGTTCTTC
CASSSAGLASTFF
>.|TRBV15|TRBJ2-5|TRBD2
TGTGCCACCAGCAGGGCTAGCGGGGAGACCCAGTACTTC
CATSRASGETQYF
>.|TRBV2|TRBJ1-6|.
TGTGCCAGCAGTGATTCCGGCAGTCGATCAGGTTCACCCCTCCACTTT
CASSDSGSRSGSPLHF
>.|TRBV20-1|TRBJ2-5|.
TGCAGTGCCCGGTACCAAGAGACCCAGTACTTC
CSARYQETQYF
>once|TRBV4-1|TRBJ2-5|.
TGCGCCAGCAGCCAGTCCAAGGGGATTTTGTCGACAAGGGGAGAGACCCAGTACTTC
CASSQSKGILSTRGETQYF
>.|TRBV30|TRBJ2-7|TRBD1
TGTGCCTGGAGTGTCCAGGGGGCGGCCGAGCAGTACTTC
CAWSVQGAAEQYF
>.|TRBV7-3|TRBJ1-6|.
TGTGCCAGCAGCTTAGAAGCGGCTTCACCCCTCCACTTT
CASSLEAASPLHF
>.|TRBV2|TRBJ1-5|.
TGTGCCAGCACCCTGGACGGGGGGTTAAATCAGCCCCAGCATTTT
CASTLDGGLNQPQHF
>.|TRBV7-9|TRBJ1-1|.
TGTGCCAGCAGCCCCCGGACGGGGGTAATTATGAACACTGAAGCTTTCTTT
CASSPRTGVIMNTEAFF
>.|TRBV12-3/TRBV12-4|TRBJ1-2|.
TGTGCCAGCGGGGCAGGCCCTAACTATGGCTACACCTTC
CASGAGPNYGYTF
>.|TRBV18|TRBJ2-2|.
TGTGCCAGCTCACCACGATCAGGGTCCATCGGGACCGGGGAGCTGTTTTTT
CASSPRSGSIGTGELFF
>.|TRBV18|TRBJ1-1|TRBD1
TGTGCCAGCTTCAAGGGACAGCCTTACACTGAAGCTTTCTTT
CASFKGQPYTEAFF
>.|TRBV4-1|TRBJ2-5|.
TGCGCCAGCAGCCCAAAGTATCAGATCCAAGAGACCCAGTACTTC
CASSPKYQIQETQYF
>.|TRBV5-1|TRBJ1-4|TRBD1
TGCGCCAGCAGCCGCTTGGGACAGGGGAGTAATGAAAAACTGTTTTTT
CASSRLGQGSNEKLFF